The clone carrying this TCR beta chain has only a few counts. A junction end diverges from the germline sequence, so it may reflect a read error. Germline loops: CDR1 SGHNT, CDR2 YYREEE (reference sequence). This CDR3 comprises 12 residues. The data were obtained in a study of control samples from healthy donors and cancer patients. The method was immunoSEQ multiplex PCR; TCRdb's version includes in-frame clones alone and lacks a portion of them. The repertoire holds about 12,000 clones, approximately 93% seen once, with 25% to 30% in the top ten. Sequencing was carried out using PBMCs. This clonotype was obtained from a man in his sixties or seventies with head and neck cancer. The chain recombines TRBV5-4 with TRBJ1-2; D possibly corresponds to TRBD1 (5 bases). The CDR3 sequence is CASSLDGGVKYF. The CDR3 DNA reads TGTGCCAGCAGCTTGGATGGGGGAGTTAAATACTTC.